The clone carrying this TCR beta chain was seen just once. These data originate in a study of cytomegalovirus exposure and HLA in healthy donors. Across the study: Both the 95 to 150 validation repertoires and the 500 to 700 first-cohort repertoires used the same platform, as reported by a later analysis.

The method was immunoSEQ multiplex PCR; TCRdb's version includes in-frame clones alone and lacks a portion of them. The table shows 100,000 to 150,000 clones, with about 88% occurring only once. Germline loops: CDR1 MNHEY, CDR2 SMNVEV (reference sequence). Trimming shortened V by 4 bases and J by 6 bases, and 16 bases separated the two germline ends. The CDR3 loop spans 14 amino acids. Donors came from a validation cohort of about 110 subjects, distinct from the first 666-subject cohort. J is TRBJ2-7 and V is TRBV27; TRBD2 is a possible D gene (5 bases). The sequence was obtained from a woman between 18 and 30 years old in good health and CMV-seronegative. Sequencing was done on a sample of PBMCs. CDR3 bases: TGTGCCAGCAGTTCGAGGGTGGGTCCGGGCGAGCAGTACTTC. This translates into CASSSRVGPGEQYF.